This T cell receptor (beta chain) was sequenced in a study of response to subunit inactivated influenza vaccine. General study results and limits: Each seasonal influenza vaccination, the authors suggested, recruits few new T cells.

Only a few counts were recorded for this clonotype. Its antigen remains unidentified. Germline V gives CDR1 ENHRY, CDR2 SYGVKD. CDR3 size: 13 residues. The junction had 9 bases not matched to a gene; V was cut back by 11 bases and J by 3 bases. TCRdb passed the RT-PCR reads through MiXCR, listing each CDR3 protein once. This table has hundreds of thousands of distinct CDR3 sequences, 15% to 18% appearing once. This sequence joins TRBV10-3 and TRBJ2-7, with 8 nucleotides matching TRBD1. Sample: PBMCs from blood, taken roughly 13 days after vaccination. The sequence came from a man between 45 and 60 years old who received an inactivated influenza vaccine. Here the CDR3 reads CAGSDRGDYEQYF. The CDR3 DNA follows: TGTGCCGGCTCTGACAGGGGAGACTACGAGCAGTACTTC.